The subject of this entry is one T cell receptor beta chain. What it recognizes is unknown. This entry is derived from a study of brain T cells in children with intractable seizures. Profiled with immunoSEQ multiplex PCR; TCRdb holds only in-frame clones, not every one. The sample contains about 40,000 clones, about nine tenths of which appear only once. Only cases whose brain tissue showed the highest T cell transcript signatures were sequenced. Pre-surgery treatment included at least one anti-epileptic drug. The study's findings and limits: Absence of clones before surgery may stem from lower sequencing depth.

V trimming: 4 bases; J trimming: 8 bases; junction bases outside the gene matches: 7. Germline values: CDR1 SGHRS, CDR2 YFSETQ. The CDR3 has 13 residues. The clonotype was recovered from a girl under 10 years old with tuberous sclerosis and intractable seizures. Sequencing was performed on peripheral blood, taken at surgery. The chain combines TRBV5-1 with TRBJ1-2; TRBD1 matches 8 bases. CDR3 nucleotides: TGCGCCAGCAGCGGACAGGGCGTCGGGGGCTACACCTTC. Protein sequence: CASSGQGVGGYTF.